Following are 30 T cell receptor beta chains from one sample sequenced in a study of blood T cells in healthy people across ages. The authors ran a second PCR of roughly 7 to 11 cycles using a sample-barcoded 5' primer and a J-beta primer mix. TCRdb analysed the 5' RACE reads with MiXCR anew, one entry per CDR3 protein. In the table there are 1.5 million to 2 million distinct CDR3 sequences, approximately 28% of which are singletons. The sequencing sample was made of blood. Receptors were obtained from a woman aged 30 to 39 in good health.

CDR3 nucleotide sequence: TGCAGTGCACGGGGTTCGAACACCGGGGAGCTGTTTTTT. This gives the protein CSARGSNTGELFF. The rearrangement links TRBV20-1 to TRBJ2-2, with a weak D call TRBD2 (5 bases). CDR1 and CDR2 from the germline V gene are DFQATT and SNEGSKA (reference sequence). Trimming stripped 6 bases from V and 0 bases from J, with 8 bases between. The CDR3 consists of 13 residues.

This clonotype was recorded only once. A much larger clone lies a single base off, so this may be a read error. The genes are TRBV5-1 and TRBJ2-5; D ambiguous. The J call is in doubt because the DNA end fits TRBJ2-7 better. CDR3 length: 15 amino acids. In germline, CDR1 is SGHRS, CDR2 YFSETQ. The DNA for the CDR3 is TGCGCCAGCAGCTTGAGACAAGACCCCTCCTACGAGCAGTACTTC. Its protein product is CASSLRQDPSYEQYF.

The gene calls are TRBV15 and TRBJ1-1; D might be TRBD1 (6 bases). Germline V gene data show CDR1 as LNHNV and CDR2 as YYDKDF (reference sequence). V was shortened by 5 bases and J by 3 bases, with 13 bases between the two germline ends. The CDR3 has 14 residues. In DNA form, the CDR3 reads TGTGCCACCAGCGTCTCACAGGGCGACACTGAAGCTTTCTTT. It specifies CATSVSQGDTEAFF. The full variable domain, its missing parts supplied by reference TRBV15 and TRBJ1-1, is DAMVIQNPRYQVTQFGKPVTLSCSQTLNHNVMYWYQQKSSQAPKLLFHYYDKDFNNEADTPDNFQSRRPNTSFCFLDIRSPGLGDTAMYLCATSVSQGDTEAFFGQGTRLTVV.

This chain links TRBV4-1 with TRBJ2-3; 11 nucleotides line up with TRBD2. V was pared by 5 bases and J by 2 bases, with 6 bases of the junction left unmatched. The CDR3 runs to 16 residues. Looked up from germline, CDR1 is MGHRA and CDR2 is YSYEKL. The CDR3 DNA reads TGCGCCAGCAGCGATTTTAGCGGGGGGGCCACAGATACGCAGTATTTT. Its translation is CASSDFSGGATDTQYF.

V gene TRBV4-1 combines with J gene TRBJ2-3; 8 bases are shared with TRBD2. After removal of 0 bases from V and 3 bases from J, the junction contained 2 bases not matched to a gene. CDR1 is MGHRA and CDR2 is YSYEKL in the germline V gene. The CDR3 contains 15 residues. CDR3 nucleotide sequence: TGCGCCAGCAGCCAAGAGGAGCGGGGGACAGATACGCAGTATTTT. This sequence encodes CASSQEERGTDTQYF.

This clonotype was observed a handful of times. The CDR3 nucleotides are TGTGCCAGCAGGGAGGGTTCCCACGAGCAGTACTTC. This gives the protein CASREGSHEQYF. The chain links TRBV6-5 to TRBJ2-7, with D perhaps TRBD2 (6 bases). CDR1 and CDR2 from the germline V gene are MNHEY and SVGAGI. V dropped 6 bases and J dropped 5 bases, with 11 bases sitting between them. The CDR3 extends over 12 amino acids.

This clonotype was observed at least ten times. The rearrangement uses TRBV7-2 and TRBJ2-3; 10 bases are a match to TRBD2. The germline V gene encodes CDR1 SGHTA and CDR2 FQGNSA. The CDR3 extends over 15 amino acids. The junction had 1 base not matched to a gene; V was cut back by 3 bases and J by 1 base. The CDR3 region has the DNA TGTGCCAGCAGCTTTCTAGCGGGAGGCACAGATACGCAGTATTTT. This codes for CASSFLAGGTDTQYF.

Here the CDR3 reads CASSLASGDTYEQYF. CDR3 in DNA: TGTGCCAGCAGTTTGGCTAGCGGGGATACCTACGAGCAGTACTTC. The gene calls are TRBV27 and TRBJ2-7, with TRBD2 matching 9 bases. The CDR3 runs to 15 residues. From germline, CDR1 is MNHEY and CDR2 SMNVEV (reference sequence). Losses at the gene ends were 3 bases for V and 2 bases for J; bases not matched to a gene: 5.

The chain recombines TRBV3-1 with TRBJ2-7; D gene unclear. With 0 bases removed from V and 5 bases from J, the gap between germline ends came to 5 bases. This CDR3 has 12 amino acids. Germline V gene sequence: CDR1 LGHDT, CDR2 YNNKEL (reference sequence). The DNA of the CDR3 is TGTGCCAGCAGCCAAGAGCGGCACGAGCAGTACTTC. As protein: CASSQERHEQYF.

On this clonotype itself: This sequence may be a read error, since a much larger clone differs from it by one base. The rearrangement uses TRBV9 and TRBJ1-6, with D possibly TRBD1 on 5 matching bases. With 4 bases removed from V and 4 bases from J, the gap between germline ends came to 12 bases. Germline values: CDR1 SGDLS, CDR2 YYNGEE. CDR3 length: 15 amino acids. The CDR3 DNA reads as TGTGCCAGCAGCATAGAAGGGACTTATAATTCACCCCTCCACTTT. This sequence encodes CASSIEGTYNSPLHF.

This clonotype was recorded at least ten times. The V gene is TRBV3-1, the J gene TRBJ1-2, with D hard to call. Germline CDR1 and CDR2: LGHDT and YNNKEL (reference sequence). CDR3 length equals 12 residues. Trimming removed 1 base at V and 8 bases at J, with 8 bases between. The CDR3 sequence is CASSQAGRGYTF. In DNA, the CDR3 is TGTGCCAGCAGCCAAGCGGGGAGAGGCTACACCTTC. The full variable domain, its missing parts supplied by reference TRBV3-1 and TRBJ1-2, is DTAVSQTPKYLVTQMGNDKSIKCEQNLGHDTMYWYKQDSKKFLKIMFSYNNKELIINETVPNRFSPKSPDKAHLNLHINSLELGDSAVYFCASSQAGRGYTFGSGTRLTVV.

V usage is TRBV9 and J usage is TRBJ2-1; D is possibly TRBD2 (6 bases). Germline CDR1 reads SGDLS; CDR2 reads YYNGEE. The CDR3 is 19 residues long. V was trimmed by 3 bases and J by 0 bases, leaving 22 bases between them. The CDR3 spells CASSGRQGLHPSSYNEQFF. CDR3 DNA sequence: TGTGCCAGCAGCGGACGACAAGGACTACACCCGAGCTCCTACAATGAGCAGTTCTTC.

The V and J genes are TRBV6-6 and TRBJ2-7; D might be TRBD1 or TRBD2, each matching 5 bases. The CDR3 runs 12 residues. The germline V gene has CDR1 MNHNY and CDR2 SVGAGI (reference sequence). The ends were cut back, 6 bases at V and 7 bases at J, with 13 bases in the middle. DNA of the CDR3: TGTGCCAGCAGACTCGGGACCGAAGAGCAGTACTTC. This encodes CASRLGTEEQYF.

On this clonotype itself: Possible read error: a much larger clone is one base away. This rearrangement joins TRBV10-3 to TRBJ2-3; 8 bases are shared with TRBD2. CDR3 length: 14 residues. Germline lookup yields CDR1 ENHRY and CDR2 SYGVKD. Trimming removed 6 bases from V and 5 bases from J; junction bases left unmatched: 7. The CDR3, as DNA: TGTGCCATCAGGGCAGGGACTAGTATAGATACGCAGTATTTT. It is translated as CAIRAGTSIDTQYF.

The V and J genes are TRBV20-1 and TRBJ2-3; 12 bases match TRBD2. The CDR3 contains 15 residues. V lost 6 bases, J lost 1 base, and 5 bases stayed unmatched. The germline V gene has CDR1 DFQATT and CDR2 SNEGSKA (reference sequence). The CDR3 spells CSAPLAGGRTDTQYF. The CDR3 region has the DNA TGCAGTGCACCTCTAGCGGGGGGGCGCACAGATACGCAGTATTTT.

This clonotype was recorded at least ten times. The chain recombines TRBV20-1 with TRBJ1-2; D may be TRBD1 (5 bases). Germline CDR1 is DFQATT and CDR2 is SNEGSKA (reference sequence). This CDR3 region has 14 residues. Deletions cut 0 bases from V and 1 base from J, with 9 bases between. In DNA form, the CDR3 reads TGCAGTGCTAGAGATCGCAGGGATAACTATGGCTACACCTTC. Its protein product is CSARDRRDNYGYTF.

This clonotype appeared many times. The genes are TRBV4-3 and TRBJ2-7, with D hard to call. The germline V gene encodes CDR1 LGHNA and CDR2 YSLEER. The CDR3 runs to 13 residues. Trimming removed 2 bases from V and 6 bases from J, with 11 bases in between. CDR3 amino acids: CASSQSVASEQYF. For the CDR3, the DNA is TGCGCCAGCAGCCAAAGCGTCGCATCCGAGCAGTACTTC.

The V gene is TRBV28, the J gene TRBJ2-7, with D possibly TRBD1 on 5 matching bases. The CDR3 contains 18 residues. Germline assignment: CDR1 MDHEN and CDR2 SYDVKM. The germline V and J ends were trimmed by 3 bases and 3 bases, with 24 bases remaining between them. CDR3 loop: CASSFPNEPTGQDYEQYF. In nucleotides, the CDR3 is TGTGCCAGCAGTTTTCCAAATGAACCCACAGGACAAGACTACGAGCAGTACTTC.

In the case of this clonotype: It is likely a read error, because the conserved phenylalanine at the end of the CDR3 is missing. The genes are TRBV18 and TRBJ2-6, with D unresolved. The CDR3 spans 14 residues. Between the trimmed V and J ends, which lost 4 bases and 4 bases, there was a span of 8 bases. Germline V CDR1 and CDR2: KGHSH, LQKENI. CDR3 coding DNA: TGTGCCAGCTCACAAGGGTACGGGGCCAACGTCCTGACTTAC. It is translated as CASSQGYGANVLTY.

This clonotype was detected many times. The chain couples TRBV3-1 to TRBJ2-7; 8 positions match TRBD1. Looked up from germline, CDR1 is LGHDT and CDR2 is YNNKEL (reference sequence). V trimming: 3 bases; J trimming: 3 bases; junction bases outside the gene matches: 4. This CDR3 spans 14 amino acids. CDR3 protein: CASSHRDRYYEQYF. CDR3 sequence (DNA): TGTGCCAGCAGCCACCGGGACAGGTACTACGAGCAGTACTTC.

V gene TRBV20-1 combines with J gene TRBJ2-2; 7 nucleotides align to TRBD2. Germline assignment: CDR1 DFQATT and CDR2 SNEGSKA (reference sequence). Trimming at V came to 6 bases and at J to 13 bases, leaving 14 bases not matched to a gene. CDR3 size: 13 residues. CDR3: CSARGSGPGGLFF. CDR3 coding DNA: TGCAGTGCCCGGGGTAGCGGGCCGGGAGGGCTGTTTTTT.

The chain couples TRBV6-6 to TRBJ2-2; 10 nucleotides align to TRBD2. The V and J ends lost 2 bases and 5 bases, in that order; junction bases with no gene match: 5. This CDR3 has 16 residues. Germline CDR1 MNHNY, CDR2 SVGAGI (reference sequence). The CDR3 coding sequence is TGTGCCAGCAGTTACACCCAGACTAGCGGGACCGGGGAGCTGTTTTTT. Translating it yields CASSYTQTSGTGELFF.

The table lists this clonotype with many counts. The rearrangement joins TRBV29-1 to TRBJ2-1, with D unclear. Trimming removed 5 bases at V and 4 bases at J, with 9 bases between. Germline CDR1 and CDR2: SQVTM and ANQGSEA. The CDR3 loop spans 12 amino acids. The CDR3 DNA follows: TGCAGCGTTAAGAAAGAGTACAATGAGCAGTTCTTC. It specifies CSVKKEYNEQFF.

This clonotype was observed a handful of times. The junction departs from the called germline gene at one end, perhaps through a read error. The chain carries TRBV7-2 and TRBJ2-5; TRBD2 agrees at 9 bases. CDR3 length: 17 amino acids. The V gene's germline CDR1 is SGHTA and CDR2 FQGNSA. This CDR3 reads CASSLFGGRALQDTQYF. The CDR3 region has the DNA TGTGCCAGCAGCTTATTCGGCGGGAGGGCCCTCCAAGATACCCAGTACTTC.

The chain employs TRBV19 and TRBJ2-2; TRBD1 or TRBD2 may be the D gene (5 bases each). The CDR3 is 14 residues long. V was trimmed by 6 bases and J by 5 bases, leaving 13 bases between them. Germline V CDR1 and CDR2: LNHDA, SQIVND (reference sequence). CDR3 amino acids: CASSRDARTGELFF. The CDR3 DNA follows: TGTGCCAGTAGCCGGGACGCACGGACCGGGGAGCTGTTTTTT.

This chain connects TRBV29-1 to TRBJ1-1; the D is unclear. CDR3 length: 12 amino acids. Germline V gene lookup returns CDR1 SQVTM and CDR2 ANQGSEA. Trimming pared 8 bases from V and 3 bases from J, leaving 13 bases between. The CDR3 reads CSSRRGDTEAFF. The DNA of the CDR3 is TGCAGCTCGCGACGGGGTGACACTGAAGCTTTCTTT.

On this clonotype: Possible read error: a much larger clone is one base away. The J gene is TRBJ2-5, the V gene TRBV29-1; 9 bases map to TRBD2. Unmatched junction bases numbered 14, after V lost 4 bases and J lost 11 bases. Germline values: CDR1 SQVTM, CDR2 ANQGSEA. The CDR3 consists of 14 residues. The CDR3 DNA sequence: TGCAGCGTTGCTAGCGGGATAGCTCCCAATGAGCAGTACTTC. This encodes CSVASGIAPNEQYF.

This clonotype has just a few counts. The chain couples TRBV4-3 to TRBJ1-1, with TRBD1 as a possible D gene (6 bases). The germline V and J ends were trimmed by 2 bases and 11 bases, with 12 bases remaining between them. This CDR3 has 12 amino acids. CDR1 is LGHNA and CDR2 is YSLEER in the germline V gene. The chain's CDR3 is CASSQSGTRAFF. The CDR3 DNA reads TGCGCCAGCAGCCAATCCGGGACACGGGCTTTCTTT.

This clonotype has a handful of counts. The rearrangement joins TRBV7-6 to TRBJ2-1; 8 nucleotides line up with TRBD1. V shed 5 bases and J 6 bases; nucleotides not matched to a gene: 12. The length of the CDR3 is 16 residues. The germline gives CDR1 SGHVS, CDR2 FNYEAQ. CDR3 sequence (DNA): TGTGCCAGCAGCGCCTCAGGGGGCTTAAGGGGCAATGAGCAGTTCTTC. This sequence encodes CASSASGGLRGNEQFF.

The chain uses TRBV12-5 and TRBJ2-7, with 7 bases aligning to TRBD1. V trimming: 1 base; J trimming: 4 bases; junction bases outside the gene matches: 7. This CDR3 spans 15 amino acids. Germline-derived CDR1 and CDR2 are LGHNT and FRNRAP. CDR3 sequence: CASGLGQGMSYEQYF. The CDR3 region has the DNA TGTGCTAGTGGTTTGGGACAGGGAATGAGTTACGAGCAGTACTTC.